The clone carrying this T cell receptor beta chain was recorded a few times. Its target is unknown. Trimming removed 8 bases from V and 4 bases from J, with 29 bases in between. Germline-derived CDR1 and CDR2 are SGHVS and FNYEAQ. The CDR3 is 18 amino acids. Libraries were made from TCR beta cDNA, and they carried unique molecular identifiers. T cells numbering about 0.9 to 11 million yielded 450,000 to 500,000 cDNA molecules. TCRdb analysed the PCR reads with MiXCR anew, one entry per CDR3 protein. The sample lists some 370,000 distinct CDR3 sequences; roughly 38% were seen once. This sample is drawn from a study of post-analysis software for immune sequencing data. For the study at large: The disease courses spanned relapsing-remitting, secondary progressive and progressive-relapsing forms of multiple sclerosis.

Study-level points and caveats: The study found TRBV5-6, TRBV5-1 and TRBV20-1 among five or six TRBV segments more frequent in patients than controls. Significantly lower normalized Chao1 diversity was seen in multiple sclerosis patients than in controls.

V and J are TRBV7-6 and TRBJ1-1, with a tentative D call TRBD1 (5 bases). Sequenced input: blood. The receptor comes from a girl between 10 and 17 years old with multiple sclerosis. DNA of the CDR3: TGTGCCAGCTCCGAAAGAGGGGCCGTAACTGTTGGAGGCACTGAAGCTTTCTTT. Translating gives CASSERGAVTVGGTEAFF.